This T cell receptor (beta chain) came from a study of blood T cell repertoires in COVID-19. This clone has a single count. Original processing methods: Quantification of nucleated cells was approximated via reference gene primer amplification. Sequenced by immunoSEQ multiplex PCR; TCRdb stores in-frame clones only, minus some. That table supplies the V and J calls and clone size; D and trimming were determined from the DNA. The sample yields 250,000 or so clones, approximately 89% seen once. Unmatched junction bases numbered 7, after V lost 5 bases and J lost 2 bases. Germline V CDR1 and CDR2: MDHEN, SYDVKM. CDR3 length equals 16 residues.

Sequenced input: peripheral blood. The chain links TRBV28 to TRBJ2-1; TRBD1 aligns across 9 bases. The source of this sequence is a woman aged 30 to 39 with COVID-19, enrolled during active disease. The CDR3 loop reads CASSGTQGAAYNEQFF. The DNA of the CDR3 is TGTGCCAGCAGTGGAACACAGGGGGCAGCCTACAATGAGCAGTTCTTC.